What follows are 26 T cell receptor beta chains derived from one specimen sequenced in a study of T cells in localized non-small cell lung cancer. Here immunoSEQ multiplex PCR was the method, and the copy in TCRdb shows in-frame clones only, minus some. The table includes tens of thousands of clones, roughly 90% detected once. This material consisted of peripheral blood, taken before any cancer treatment. The origin of the receptors is a man aged 40 to 69 with stage I squamous cell lung carcinoma.

This chain links TRBV7-3 with TRBJ2-2; D not resolved. Germline CDR1 SGHTA, CDR2 FQGTGA. Trimming removed 3 bases at V and 7 bases at J, with 9 bases between. The length of the CDR3 is 13 residues. CDR3 protein: CASSFSPNGELFF. Here the CDR3 DNA reads TGTGCCAGCAGCTTCTCACCCAACGGGGAGCTGTTTTTT.

The chain has TRBV7-2 and TRBJ1-1; no clear D. The CDR3 runs 12 residues. Deletions cut 1 base from V and 4 bases from J, with 4 bases between. Germline CDR1 and CDR2: SGHTA and FQGNSA. Written as DNA, the CDR3 is TGTGCCAGCAGCTTAGGGGCCACTGAAGCTTTCTTT. It specifies CASSLGATEAFF.

The rearrangement joins TRBV7-9 to TRBJ1-3; D possibly corresponds to TRBD1 (6 bases). Trimming cost V 4 bases and J 3 bases, with 16 bases left between them. Germline CDR1 reads SEHNR; CDR2 reads FQNEAQ (reference sequence). The CDR3 totals 16 residues. The chain's CDR3 is CASSSPLRGYGNTIYF. The CDR3 DNA reads as TGTGCCAGCAGCTCCCCCTTGAGGGGGTATGGAAACACCATATATTTT.

This clone appeared a single time. This chain connects TRBV5-1 to TRBJ2-2, with TRBD2 matching 12 bases. The germline CDR1 and CDR2 sequences are SGHRS and YFSETQ. This CDR3 has 15 amino acids. V was clipped by 7 bases and J by 2 bases; unmatched bases: 3. Here the CDR3 DNA reads TGCGCCAGCTCCGGACTAGCGGGAAACACCGGGGAGCTGTTTTTT. This codes for CASSGLAGNTGELFF.

The rearrangement joins TRBV6-6 to TRBJ2-7; 10 positions match TRBD1. V gave up 6 bases and J gave up 4 bases; unmatched junction bases: 9. Germline V gene sequence: CDR1 MNHNY, CDR2 SVGAGI (reference sequence). The CDR3 spans 15 residues. The DNA of the CDR3 is TGTGCCAGCAGGCCACCGGGACAGGGGCGTTACGAGCAGTACTTC. It specifies CASRPPGQGRYEQYF.

This clone has more than one count but fewer than ten. The chain combines TRBV30 with TRBJ1-1; D is unclear. V shed 4 bases and J shed 3 bases, with 12 bases lying between them. Per germline, CDR1 GTSNPN and CDR2 SVGIG (reference sequence). The CDR3 length is 13 residues. This chain's CDR3 is CAWKIGVHTEAFF. The CDR3 DNA reads TGTGCCTGGAAGATTGGGGTTCACACTGAAGCTTTCTTT.

The chain employs TRBV5-1 and TRBJ2-1, with D possibly being TRBD2 (6 bases). This CDR3 spans 16 amino acids. CDR1 and CDR2 (germline): SGHRS, YFSETQ. The V and J ends lost 3 bases and 8 bases respectively, with 21 bases between them. CDR3 DNA sequence: TGCGCCAGCAGCTACATCGGGGGATCCCAAGGCTATGAGCAGTTCTTC. Its protein product is CASSYIGGSQGYEQFF.

V gene TRBV13 combines with J gene TRBJ2-3; no reliable D call. The V end was cut by 0 bases, the J end by 1 base, with 5 bases between. The germline V gene has CDR1 PRHDT and CDR2 FYEKMQ (reference sequence). The CDR3 is 14 residues long. This CDR3 reads CASSLGSRTDTQYF. DNA for the CDR3: TGTGCCAGCAGCTTAGGGAGTCGCACAGATACGCAGTATTTT.

The chain carries TRBV10-3 and TRBJ2-1; TRBD1 aligns across 7 bases. The V segment lost 6 bases and the J segment 1 base; nucleotides outside the gene matches: 12. The germline CDR1 and CDR2 sequences are ENHRY and SYGVKD. This CDR3 spans 17 amino acids. This CDR3 is CAIREGTARTSYNEQFF. CDR3 DNA: TGTGCCATCAGAGAAGGGACAGCAAGGACTTCCTACAATGAGCAGTTCTTC.

J is TRBJ2-3 and V is TRBV11-3, with D tentatively TRBD1 (6 bases). The CDR3 totals 14 residues. Germline lookup yields CDR1 SGHNT and CDR2 YENEEA. The V and J ends lost 5 bases and 0 bases respectively, with 9 bases between them. For the CDR3, the DNA is TGTGCCAGCAGCCCAGGGGCGAGCACAGATACGCAGTATTTT. Translation gives CASSPGASTDTQYF.

The chain is built from TRBV5-1 and TRBJ2-3; tentative D call: TRBD1 (6 bases). The CDR3 length is 14 residues. The germline V gene has CDR1 SGHRS and CDR2 YFSETQ. The V gene lost 3 bases and the J gene lost 0 bases, with 8 bases spanning the gap. DNA of the CDR3: TGCGCCAGCAGCTCCGGACAGAGCACAGATACGCAGTATTTT. Encoded protein: CASSSGQSTDTQYF. The variable domain in full, with the rest retrieved from reference TRBV5-1 and TRBJ2-3, is KAGVTQTPRYLIKTRGQQVTLSCSPISGHRSVSWYQQTPGQGLQFLFEYFSETQRNKGNFPGRFSGRQFSNSRSEMNVSTLELGDSALYLCASSSGQSTDTQYFGPGTRLTVL.

The V call is TRBV5-6, the J call TRBJ1-1; D call uncertain. Trimming cost V 4 bases and J 6 bases, with 13 bases left between them. There are 13 residues in the CDR3. Per the germline V gene, CDR1 is SGHDT and CDR2 is YYEEEE. The CDR3 is CASSLIAASEAFF. The CDR3 DNA reads TGTGCCAGCAGCCTCATCGCGGCTTCTGAAGCTTTCTTT.

By share, this clone ranks as medium-sized. The chain combines TRBV10-3 with TRBJ2-7; unclear D gene. Trimming took off 0 bases at V and 6 bases at J, with 9 bases between the two ends. Germline assignment: CDR1 ENHRY and CDR2 SYGVKD. The CDR3 is 13 amino acids. The CDR3 region is CAISESEHGEQYF. As DNA, the CDR3 is TGTGCCATCAGTGAGTCTGAACATGGCGAGCAGTACTTC.

This clone was recorded a few times. The rearrangement links TRBV5-1 to TRBJ2-2; 8 nucleotides align to TRBD2. Germline V lookup: CDR1 SGHRS, CDR2 YFSETQ. J lost 7 bases, V lost 0 bases, and 8 bases had no gene match. The CDR3 spans 16 residues. CDR3 protein: CASSLDVSGGSGELFF. For the CDR3, the DNA is TGCGCCAGCAGCTTGGATGTCAGCGGGGGTAGCGGGGAGCTGTTTTTT.

The chain has TRBV12-5 and TRBJ2-1; D unclear. The CDR3 consists of 15 residues. Trimming removed 1 base at V and 0 bases at J, with 7 bases between. CDR1 is LGHNT and CDR2 is FRNRAP in the germline V gene. The DNA of the CDR3 is TGTGCTAGTGGTTTGGGGCAGAGCTCCTACAATGAGCAGTTCTTC. It specifies CASGLGQSSYNEQFF.

The chain couples TRBV5-1 to TRBJ1-6, with TRBD1 identical over 7 bases. Germline assignment: CDR1 SGHRS and CDR2 YFSETQ. The CDR3 has 16 amino acids. After removal of 4 bases from V and 8 bases from J, the junction contained 12 bases not matched to a gene. The CDR3, as DNA: TGCGCCAGCAGCCCCAGGACAGGAGCCTTCTATTCACCCCTCCACTTT. Translation gives CASSPRTGAFYSPLHF.

The rearrangement uses TRBV29-1 and TRBJ2-5; D is unclear. V lost 7 bases and J lost 5, with 17 bases in between. This CDR3 has 13 amino acids. Germline CDR1 reads SQVTM; CDR2 reads ANQGSEA. CDR3 sequence: CSADRNLVETQYF. In DNA, the CDR3 is TGCAGCGCAGACCGGAACCTGGTTGAGACCCAGTACTTC.

CDR3 region: CATSRPGQSFEKLFF. CDR3 bases: TGTGCCACCAGCAGGCCGGGACAGAGTTTTGAAAAACTGTTTTTT. V gene TRBV15 combines with J gene TRBJ1-4; 7 bases fit TRBD1. Germline CDR1 is LNHNV and CDR2 is YYDKDF (reference sequence). The CDR3 sequence is 15 residues long. J was trimmed by 7 bases and V by 3 bases; bases with no gene match: 8. Filled out from reference TRBV15 and TRBJ1-4, the complete variable domain reads DAMVIQNPRYQVTQFGKPVTLSCSQTLNHNVMYWYQQKSSQAPKLLFHYYDKDFNNEADTPDNFQSRRPNTSFCFLDIRSPGLGDTAMYLCATSRPGQSFEKLFFGSGTQLSVL.

This rearrangement joins TRBV11-2 to TRBJ2-2; 10 bases line up with TRBD1. With 6 bases clipped from V and 5 bases from J, the junction kept 12 bases outside the gene matches. The length of the CDR3 is 17 residues. Germline V CDR1 and CDR2: SGHAT, FQNNGV. The CDR3 DNA is TGTGCCAGCAGTCCAGCGGGTGGGACAGGGGTTACCGGGGAGCTGTTTTTT. It specifies CASSPAGGTGVTGELFF.

The V call is TRBV5-4, the J call TRBJ2-3; tentatively, D is TRBD2 (6 bases). CDR1 and CDR2 (germline): SGHNT, YYREEE (reference sequence). The germline V and J ends were trimmed by 3 bases and 6 bases, with 11 bases remaining between them. The CDR3 has 13 amino acids. CDR3 amino acids: CASSSGDWDTQYF. The CDR3 DNA reads TGTGCCAGCAGCTCGGGGGATTGGGATACGCAGTATTTT.

The rearrangement joins TRBV10-3 to TRBJ1-3, with D perhaps TRBD1 (6 bases). The CDR3 consists of 12 residues. V shed 6 bases and J shed 4 bases, with 7 bases lying between them. Germline V gene data show CDR1 as ENHRY and CDR2 as SYGVKD. In nucleotides, the CDR3 is TGTGCCATCAGCGGGACAGGAAACACCATATATTTT. This codes for CAISGTGNTIYF.

V gene TRBV5-6 combines with J gene TRBJ1-6; TRBD1 matches 7 bases. The germline V gene encodes CDR1 SGHDT and CDR2 YYEEEE. This CDR3 comprises 14 residues. The V segment lost 4 bases and the J segment 8 bases; nucleotides outside the gene matches: 6. The DNA for the CDR3 is TGTGCCAGCAGCAATGGACAGGCCTATTCACCCCTCCACTTT. Its translation: CASSNGQAYSPLHF.

V is TRBV5-1 and J is TRBJ1-2; D uncertain. There are 14 residues in the CDR3. CDR1 SGHRS and CDR2 YFSETQ come from the germline V gene. V lost 0 bases and J 0 bases, leaving 6 bases between the germline ends. CDR3 protein: CASSLGQPNYGYTF. CDR3 nucleotides: TGCGCCAGCAGCTTGGGGCAGCCTAACTATGGCTACACCTTC.

This chain links TRBV2 with TRBJ2-3, with 8 nucleotides matching TRBD1. This CDR3 spans 15 amino acids. With V trimmed by 4 bases and J by 7 bases, 10 bases remained unmatched. CDR1 is SNHLY and CDR2 is FYNNEI in the germline V gene. The CDR3 loop reads CASSGNRGAVHTQYF. The CDR3 nucleotides read TGTGCCAGCAGTGGCAACAGGGGGGCAGTGCATACGCAGTATTTT.

The V call is TRBV11-2, the J call TRBJ1-1; no firm D call. Trimming removed 4 bases at V and 3 bases at J, with 9 bases between. This CDR3 is built from 13 residues. Germline CDR1 and CDR2: SGHAT and FQNNGV. The CDR3 DNA reads as TGTGCCAGCAGCTATGAGGGCGACACTGAAGCTTTCTTT. Protein product: CASSYEGDTEAFF.

The V and J genes are TRBV15 and TRBJ1-4; a weak D match, TRBD1 (5 bases). The ends were cut back, 3 bases at V and 6 bases at J, with 14 bases in the middle. This CDR3 comprises 15 residues. Germline CDR1 reads LNHNV; CDR2 reads YYDKDF (reference sequence). CDR3 residues: CATSRVREYDEKLFF. Written as DNA, the CDR3 is TGTGCCACCAGCAGGGTCAGGGAATATGATGAAAAACTGTTTTTT.